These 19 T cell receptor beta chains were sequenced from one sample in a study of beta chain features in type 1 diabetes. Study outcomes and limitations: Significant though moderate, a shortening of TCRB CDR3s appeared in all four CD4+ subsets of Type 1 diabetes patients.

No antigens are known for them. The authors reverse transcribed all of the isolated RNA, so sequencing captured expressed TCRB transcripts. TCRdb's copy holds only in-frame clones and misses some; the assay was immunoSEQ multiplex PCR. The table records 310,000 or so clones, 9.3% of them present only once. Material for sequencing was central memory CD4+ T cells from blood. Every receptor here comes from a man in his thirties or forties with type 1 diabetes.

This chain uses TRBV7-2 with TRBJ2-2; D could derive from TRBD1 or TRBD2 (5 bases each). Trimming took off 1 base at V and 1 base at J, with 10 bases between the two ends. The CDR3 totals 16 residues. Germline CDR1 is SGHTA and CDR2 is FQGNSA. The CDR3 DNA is TGTGCCAGCAGCTTAGTGACGGGACGGAACACCGGGGAGCTGTTTTTT. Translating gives CASSLVTGRNTGELFF.

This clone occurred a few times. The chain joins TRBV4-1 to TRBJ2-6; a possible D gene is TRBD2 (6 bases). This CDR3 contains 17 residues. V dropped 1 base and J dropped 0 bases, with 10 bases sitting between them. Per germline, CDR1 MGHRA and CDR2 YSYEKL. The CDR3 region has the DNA TGCGCCAGCAGCCAAGGGGAGGCAGCCTCTGGGGCCAACGTCCTGACTTTC. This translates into CASSQGEAASGANVLTF.

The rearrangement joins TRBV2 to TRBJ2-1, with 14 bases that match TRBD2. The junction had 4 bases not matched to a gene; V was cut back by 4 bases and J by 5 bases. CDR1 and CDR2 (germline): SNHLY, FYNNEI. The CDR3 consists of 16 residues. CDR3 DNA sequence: TGTGCCAGCAGTGCTCGGACTAGCGGGGGGAACAATGAGCAGTTCTTC. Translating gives CASSARTSGGNNEQFF.

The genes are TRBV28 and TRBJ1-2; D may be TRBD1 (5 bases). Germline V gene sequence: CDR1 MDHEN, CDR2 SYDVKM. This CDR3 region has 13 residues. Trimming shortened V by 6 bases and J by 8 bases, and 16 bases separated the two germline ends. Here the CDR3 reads CASRGDRLGGYTF. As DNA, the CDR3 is TGTGCCAGCAGGGGAGACAGATTGGGGGGCTACACCTTC.

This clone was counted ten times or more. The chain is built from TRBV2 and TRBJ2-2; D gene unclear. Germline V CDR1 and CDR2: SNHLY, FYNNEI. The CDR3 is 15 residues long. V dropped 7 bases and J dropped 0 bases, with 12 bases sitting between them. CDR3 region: CASNYDGANTGELFF. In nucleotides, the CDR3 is TGTGCCAGCAATTACGACGGCGCGAACACCGGGGAGCTGTTTTTT.

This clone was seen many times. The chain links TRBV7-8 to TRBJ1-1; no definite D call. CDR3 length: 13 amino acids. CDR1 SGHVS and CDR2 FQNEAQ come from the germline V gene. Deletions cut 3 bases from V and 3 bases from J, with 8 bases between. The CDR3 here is CASSFSSDTEAFF. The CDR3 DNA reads TGTGCCAGCAGCTTCAGCTCCGACACTGAAGCTTTCTTT.

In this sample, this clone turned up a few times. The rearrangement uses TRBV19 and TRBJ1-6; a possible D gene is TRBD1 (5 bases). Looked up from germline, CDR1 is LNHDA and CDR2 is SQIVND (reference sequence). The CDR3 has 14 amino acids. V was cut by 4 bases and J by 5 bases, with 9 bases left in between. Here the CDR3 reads CASSRKGNNSPLHF. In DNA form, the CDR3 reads TGTGCCAGTAGTAGGAAGGGGAATAATTCACCCCTCCACTTT.

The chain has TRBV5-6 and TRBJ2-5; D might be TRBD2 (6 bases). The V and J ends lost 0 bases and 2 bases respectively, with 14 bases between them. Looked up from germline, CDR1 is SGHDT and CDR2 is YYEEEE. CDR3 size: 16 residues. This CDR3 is CASSLEWRESQETQYF. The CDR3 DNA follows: TGTGCCAGCAGCTTGGAATGGAGGGAATCACAAGAGACCCAGTACTTC.

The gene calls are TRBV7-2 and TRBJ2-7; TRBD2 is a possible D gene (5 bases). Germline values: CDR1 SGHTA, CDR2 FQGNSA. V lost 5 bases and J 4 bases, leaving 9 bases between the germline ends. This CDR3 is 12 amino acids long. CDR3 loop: CASSNEGYEQYF. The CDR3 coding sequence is TGTGCCAGCAGCAATGAGGGATACGAGCAGTACTTC.

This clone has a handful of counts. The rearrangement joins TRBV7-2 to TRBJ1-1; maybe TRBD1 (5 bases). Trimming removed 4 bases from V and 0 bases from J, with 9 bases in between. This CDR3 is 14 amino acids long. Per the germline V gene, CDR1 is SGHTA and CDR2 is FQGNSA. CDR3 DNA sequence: TGTGCCAGCAGCTCGAGGGGCATGAACACTGAAGCTTTCTTT. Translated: CASSSRGMNTEAFF.

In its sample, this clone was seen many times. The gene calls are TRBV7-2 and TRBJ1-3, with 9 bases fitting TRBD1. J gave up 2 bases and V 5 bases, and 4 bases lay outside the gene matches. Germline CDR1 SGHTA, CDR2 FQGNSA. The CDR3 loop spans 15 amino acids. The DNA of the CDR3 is TGTGCCAGCAGCCGCAGGACAGGGGCTGGAAACACCATATATTTT. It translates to CASSRRTGAGNTIYF.

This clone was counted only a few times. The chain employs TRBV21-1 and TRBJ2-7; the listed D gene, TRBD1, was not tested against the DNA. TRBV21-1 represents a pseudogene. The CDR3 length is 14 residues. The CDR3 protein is CASKDRAQLGEQYF. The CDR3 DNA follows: TGTGCCAGCAAGGACAGGGCCCAGCTCGGGGAGCAGTACTTC.

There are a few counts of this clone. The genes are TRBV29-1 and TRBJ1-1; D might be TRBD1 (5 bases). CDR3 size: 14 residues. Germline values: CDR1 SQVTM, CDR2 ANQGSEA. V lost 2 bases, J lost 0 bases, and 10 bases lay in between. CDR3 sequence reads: CSVEQQAMNTEAFF. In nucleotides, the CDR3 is TGCAGCGTTGAACAACAGGCCATGAACACTGAAGCTTTCTTT.

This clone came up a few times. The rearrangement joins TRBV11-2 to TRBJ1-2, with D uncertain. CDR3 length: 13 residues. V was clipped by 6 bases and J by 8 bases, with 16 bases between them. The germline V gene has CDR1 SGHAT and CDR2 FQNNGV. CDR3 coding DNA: TGTGCCAGCAGTCCGAAGGCAAGTCTAGGCTACACCTTC. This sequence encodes CASSPKASLGYTF.

The CDR3, as DNA: TGCGCCAGCAGCCAAGTGGGAACAGGACCCTACGAGCAGTACTTC. Translating it yields CASSQVGTGPYEQYF. The chain is built from TRBV4-3 and TRBJ2-7; D might be TRBD1 (5 bases). Germline V gene data show CDR1 as LGHNA and CDR2 as YSLEER. Trimming took off 1 base at V and 2 bases at J, with 12 bases between the two ends. The CDR3 consists of 15 residues.

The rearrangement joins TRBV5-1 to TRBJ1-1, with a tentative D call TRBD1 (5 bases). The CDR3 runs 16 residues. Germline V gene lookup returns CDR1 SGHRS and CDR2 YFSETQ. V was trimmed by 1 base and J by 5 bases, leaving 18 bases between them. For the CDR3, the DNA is TGCGCCAGCAGCTTGCTCCAGGGAGAAGAGAGTACTGAAGCTTTCTTT. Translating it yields CASSLLQGEESTEAFF.

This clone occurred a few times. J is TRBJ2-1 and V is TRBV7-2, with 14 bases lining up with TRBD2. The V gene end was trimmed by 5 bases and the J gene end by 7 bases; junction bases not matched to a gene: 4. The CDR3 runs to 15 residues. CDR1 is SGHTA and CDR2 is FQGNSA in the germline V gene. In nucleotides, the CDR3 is TGTGCCAGCAGCGCAGGACTAGCGGGGGGTAATGAGCAGTTCTTC. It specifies CASSAGLAGGNEQFF.

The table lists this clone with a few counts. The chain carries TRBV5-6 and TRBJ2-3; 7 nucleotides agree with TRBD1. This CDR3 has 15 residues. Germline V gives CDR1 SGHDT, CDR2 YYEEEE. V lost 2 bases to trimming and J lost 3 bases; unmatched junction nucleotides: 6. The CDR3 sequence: CASSLGGGGTDTQYF. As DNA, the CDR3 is TGTGCCAGCAGCTTAGGGGGCGGTGGGACAGATACGCAGTATTTT.

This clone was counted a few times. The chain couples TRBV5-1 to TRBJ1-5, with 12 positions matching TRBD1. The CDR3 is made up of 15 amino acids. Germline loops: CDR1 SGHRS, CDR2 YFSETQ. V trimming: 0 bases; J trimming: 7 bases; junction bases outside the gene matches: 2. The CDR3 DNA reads TGCGCCAGCAGCTTGGGAGGGACAGGGGGCCAGCCCCAGCATTTT. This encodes CASSLGGTGGQPQHF.